The text below deals with one TCR beta chain. The CDR3 is 14 residues long. Germline assignment: CDR1 SEHNR and CDR2 FQNEAQ (reference sequence). The germline V and J ends were trimmed by 5 bases and 5 bases, with 15 bases remaining between them. This specimen belongs to a study of blood T cell repertoires in COVID-19. Turning to the study itself: There were acute and convalescent COVID-19 samples, and they came from the United States, Italy and Spain. T cells, B-cell-depleted T cells, or PBMCs provided the cDNA or gDNA that served as material.

Original data processing: Estimation of nucleated cell counts was performed using reference gene primer amplification. TCRdb's table, derived via immunoSEQ multiplex PCR, lists solely in-frame clones and lacks some. The DNA gave D and trimming, while V, J and clone size come from that table. This table holds roughly 150,000 clones, around 82% found once. Sequencing input: peripheral blood. The rearrangement uses TRBV7-9 and TRBJ1-2, with D unclear. The clonotype was recovered from a human donor with acute or convalescent COVID-19. The donor label of this sample is uncertain. In DNA form, the CDR3 reads TGTGCCAGCAGCCCGGCCCGTGCGGGGTATGGCTACACCTTC. It codes for CASSPARAGYGYTF.